This paragraph covers one T cell receptor beta chain sequence. A junction end diverges from the germline sequence, so it may reflect a read error. This entry comes from a study of blood T cells in healthy people across ages. The CDR3 runs to 15 residues. CDR1 SGHNT and CDR2 YENEEA come from the germline V gene. Next came a second PCR, run for roughly 6 to 11 cycles, which used a sample-barcoded 5' primer along with a J-beta primer mix. Via MiXCR, TCRdb re-called the 5' RACE reads, giving one row per CDR3 protein. The table lists hundreds of thousands of distinct CDR3 sequences, 55% to 75% of them singletons, with 20% to 25% in the top ten.

The V and J genes are TRBV11-3 and TRBJ2-3; TRBD1 agrees at 7 bases. The clonotype was recovered from a man under 40 in good health. Sequenced sample: blood. CDR3 sequence reads: CVSSDGQASTDTQYF. The CDR3 DNA reads as TGTGTCAGCAGCGACGGACAGGCCAGCACAGATACGCAGTATTTT.